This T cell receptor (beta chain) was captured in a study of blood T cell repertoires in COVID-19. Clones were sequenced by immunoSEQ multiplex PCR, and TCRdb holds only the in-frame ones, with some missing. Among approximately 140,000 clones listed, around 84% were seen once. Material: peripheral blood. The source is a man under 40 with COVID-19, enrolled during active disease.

CDR3 sequence reads: CASSYQTSVETQYF. CDR3 bases: TGTGCCAGCAGCTACCAGACTAGCGTGGAGACCCAGTACTTC. The chain carries TRBV5-5 and TRBJ2-5; 8 bases are shared with TRBD2. The CDR3 extends over 14 amino acids. V was clipped by 3 bases and J by 5 bases; unmatched bases: 6. Germline CDR1 reads SGHKS; CDR2 reads YYEKEE (reference sequence). Full variable domain (rest looked up from reference TRBV5-5 and TRBJ2-5): DAGVTQSPTHLIKTRGQQVTLRCSPISGHKSVSWYQQVLGQGPQFIFQYYEKEERGRGNFPDRFSARQFPNYSSELNVNALLLGDSALYLCASSYQTSVETQYFGPGTRLLVL.